The 30 T cell receptor beta chains in this list originate from one sample, sequenced in a study of patients and donors after allogeneic stem cell transplantation. From the RT-PCR reads, TCRdb called clonotypes with MiXCR, one entry per CDR3 protein. The data contain roughly 880,000 distinct CDR3 sequences, about a sixth of them seen just once; the ten biggest clones take up 5.5% to 6.5%. Material for sequencing was blood, either unsorted or a sorted T cell fraction (not recorded which). Receptor source: a human donor who was either an allogeneic HSCT recipient or a stem cell or donor lymphocyte infusion donor (not recorded which). It is not recorded whose cells these are; they may come from a transplant donor.

In the case of this clonotype: A much larger clone lies a single base off, so this may be a read error. V is TRBV20-1 and J is TRBJ2-7; no firm D call. CDR1 is DFQATT and CDR2 is SNEGSKA in the germline V gene (reference sequence). The CDR3 is 17 residues long. The ends were cut back, 0 bases at V and 0 bases at J, with 18 bases in the middle. CDR3 in amino acids: CSARDGGETALSYEQYF. DNA for the CDR3: TGCAGTGCTAGAGATGGCGGTGAAACCGCTCTCTCCTACGAGCAGTACTTC.

This clonotype was observed a few times. This rearrangement joins TRBV5-1 to TRBJ1-1; a weak D match, TRBD1 (5 bases). In germline, CDR1 is SGHRS, CDR2 YFSETQ. Trimming cost V 3 bases and J 5 bases, with 17 bases left between them. The CDR3 contains 15 residues. CDR3 loop: CASSSGTGPLTEAFF. CDR3 coding DNA: TGCGCCAGCAGCTCCGGGACGGGGCCGTTGACTGAAGCTTTCTTT.

The chain is built from TRBV7-9 and TRBJ1-4, with D perhaps matching TRBD1 (5 bases). The CDR3 has 14 residues. Germline CDR1 SEHNR, CDR2 FQNEAQ (reference sequence). Between the trimmed V and J ends, which lost 5 bases and 6 bases, there was a span of 13 bases. The CDR3 sequence: CASSRIQGDEKLFF. CDR3 bases: TGTGCCAGCAGCCGTATCCAGGGCGATGAAAAACTGTTTTTT.

The V and J genes are TRBV20-1 and TRBJ2-3; a possible D gene is TRBD1 (6 bases). The CDR3 runs 15 residues. The V end lost 6 bases, the J end lost 0 bases, and 16 bases lay between the germline ends. CDR1 and CDR2 (germline): DFQATT, SNEGSKA (reference sequence). This chain's CDR3 is CSATGRGSSTDTQYF. The CDR3 region has the DNA TGCAGTGCCACAGGGCGCGGGTCGAGCACAGATACGCAGTATTTT.

This clonotype was counted only a few times. This chain links TRBV27 with TRBJ1-2; D ambiguous. Germline loops: CDR1 MNHEY, CDR2 SMNVEV (reference sequence). The CDR3 is 14 residues long. The V end was cut by 5 bases, the J end by 6 bases, with 16 bases between. The CDR3 here is CASSGQRGGNGYTF. CDR3 bases: TGTGCCAGCAGTGGGCAGAGAGGCGGAAATGGCTACACCTTC.

The CDR3 reads CSVEGWDSPPYGYTF. For the CDR3, the DNA is TGCAGCGTTGAAGGTTGGGACAGTCCCCCCTATGGCTACACCTTC. The chain couples TRBV29-1 to TRBJ1-2, with 7 bases lining up with TRBD1. Germline V CDR1 and CDR2: SQVTM, ANQGSEA. This CDR3 is built from 15 residues. The ends lost 1 base at V and 4 bases at J; junction bases unmatched: 9.

This clonotype was seen only a few times. J is TRBJ2-7 and V is TRBV6-2 or TRBV6-3; D uncertain. Germline CDR1 reads MNHEY; CDR2 reads SVGEGT. The CDR3 length is 12 residues. V was clipped by 1 base and J by 2 bases, with 3 bases between them. The CDR3: CASSYFTYEQYF. CDR3 sequence (DNA): TGTGCCAGCAGTTACTTCACCTACGAGCAGTACTTC.

This clonotype was seen a handful of times. The V gene is TRBV3-1, the J gene TRBJ1-4; D possibly corresponds to TRBD1 (5 bases). The CDR3 covers 11 residues. Germline V CDR1 and CDR2: LGHDT, YNNKEL (reference sequence). Deletions cut 5 bases from V and 7 bases from J, with 5 bases between. CDR3 protein: CASSGGEKLFF. The CDR3 nucleotides read TGTGCCAGCAGCGGGGGTGAAAAACTGTTTTTT. The full variable domain, completed using reference TRBV3-1 and TRBJ1-4, is DTAVSQTPKYLVTQMGNDKSIKCEQNLGHDTMYWYKQDSKKFLKIMFSYNNKELIINETVPNRFSPKSPDKAHLNLHINSLELGDSAVYFCASSGGEKLFFGSGTQLSVL.

This chain joins TRBV19 and TRBJ2-3; weak D call: TRBD1 (6 bases). The CDR3 is 16 amino acids. CDR1 and CDR2 from the germline V gene are LNHDA and SQIVND (reference sequence). Trimming stripped 5 bases from V and 3 bases from J, with 18 bases between. CDR3 DNA sequence: TGTGCCAGTAGTGACCCCAGGGGAGCAAGGACAGATACGCAGTATTTT. Translated: CASSDPRGARTDTQYF.

The chain is built from TRBV5-1 and TRBJ2-2; 15 bases agree with TRBD2. Trimming removed 1 base from V and 8 bases from J; junction bases left unmatched: 12. The CDR3 totals 19 residues. In germline, CDR1 is SGHRS, CDR2 YFSETQ. CDR3 region: CASSLTPGTSGRTAGELFF. CDR3 bases: TGCGCCAGCAGCTTGACCCCCGGGACTAGCGGGAGGACGGCGGGGGAGCTGTTTTTT.

This clonotype was observed at least ten times. The chain joins TRBV12-3 or TRBV12-4 to TRBJ1-2; D is perhaps TRBD1 (6 bases). Deletions cut 1 base from V and 7 bases from J, with 19 bases between. CDR3 length: 16 amino acids. In DNA form, the CDR3 reads TGTGCCAGCAGTTTAGGTCCCACAGGGCCTAGGCCTGGCTACACCTTC. Its translation is CASSLGPTGPRPGYTF.

This clonotype showed up just once. This sequence joins TRBV12-3 or TRBV12-4 and TRBJ2-6; 8 nucleotides match TRBD1. The CDR3 contains 19 residues. With V trimmed by 0 bases and J by 0 bases, 7 bases remained unmatched. This chain's CDR3 is CASSLALGTGFSGANVLTF. The DNA of the CDR3 is TGTGCCAGCAGTTTAGCGCTAGGGACAGGCTTCTCTGGGGCCAACGTCCTGACTTTC.

This clonotype has a count of ten or more. The rearrangement joins TRBV9 to TRBJ2-3; 11 nucleotides align to TRBD2. The V gene's germline CDR1 is SGDLS and CDR2 YYNGEE. With 4 bases clipped from V and 6 bases from J, the junction kept 4 bases outside the gene matches. There are 14 residues in the CDR3. The CDR3 loop is CASSISGGADTQYF. CDR3 bases: TGTGCCAGCAGCATTAGCGGGGGGGCCGATACGCAGTATTTT. The variable domain in full, with the rest retrieved from reference TRBV9 and TRBJ2-3, is DSGVTQTPKHLITATGQRVTLRCSPRSGDLSVYWYQQSLDQGLQFLIQYYNGEERAKGNILERFSAQQFPDLHSELNLSSLELGDSALYFCASSISGGADTQYFGPGTRLTVL.

This chain uses TRBV29-1 with TRBJ2-7; the D gene is possibly TRBD1 (6 bases). The CDR3 runs to 12 residues. V was cut by 6 bases and J by 1 base, with 10 bases left in between. Germline CDR1 reads SQVTM; CDR2 reads ANQGSEA. Written as DNA, the CDR3 is TGCAGCGTGCAGGGGTCGTCCTACGAGCAGTACTTC. Translated, it gives CSVQGSSYEQYF.

The V and J genes are TRBV7-3 and TRBJ2-3; D uncertain. V lost 4 bases to trimming and J lost 4 bases, with 15 bases between them. Germline CDR1 SGHTA, CDR2 FQGTGA. This CDR3 is built from 15 residues. CDR3 nucleotide sequence: TGTGCCAGCAGCTCGGGCGTGAGAAATGCAGATACGCAGTATTTT. It translates to CASSSGVRNADTQYF.

The chain is built from TRBV7-2 and TRBJ1-6, with 7 bases identical to TRBD1. Losses at the gene ends were 3 bases for V and 7 bases for J; bases not matched to a gene: 6. Germline lookup yields CDR1 SGHTA and CDR2 FQGNSA. The CDR3 is 15 amino acids. In DNA form, the CDR3 reads TGTGCCAGCAGCTTGTCGACAGGGTTAAATTCACCCCTCCACTTT. Translating it yields CASSLSTGLNSPLHF.

This clonotype has more than one count but fewer than ten. The chain links TRBV7-9 to TRBJ1-1; the D is unclear. Trimming cost V 7 bases and J 0 bases, with 9 bases left between them. This CDR3 spans 13 amino acids. Germline lookup yields CDR1 SEHNR and CDR2 FQNEAQ (reference sequence). The DNA of the CDR3 is TGTGCCAGCATGGAGTCTGTGAACACTGAAGCTTTCTTT. Protein sequence: CASMESVNTEAFF.

This clonotype appeared a few times. The CDR3 DNA reads TGCAGTGCGCCGCTTCAGACTTCCCTAGCCAAAAACATTCAGTACTTC. It yields the protein CSAPLQTSLAKNIQYF. The chain carries TRBV20-1 and TRBJ2-4; no clear D gene. The germline gives CDR1 DFQATT, CDR2 SNEGSKA (reference sequence). V lost 6 bases and J 0 bases, leaving 18 bases between the germline ends. The CDR3 is 16 residues long.

This clonotype was seen a handful of times. The rearrangement joins TRBV5-1 to TRBJ2-4; D possibly matches TRBD1 or TRBD2 (6 bases each). Between the trimmed V and J ends, which lost 4 bases and 8 bases, there was a span of 16 bases. The germline gives CDR1 SGHRS, CDR2 YFSETQ. The CDR3 totals 14 residues. CDR3 residues: CASSDPGAPDIQYF. The CDR3, as DNA: TGCGCCAGCAGCGACCCGGGGGCCCCGGACATTCAGTACTTC.

The CDR3 is CASSLRADSLNTEAFF. CDR3 coding DNA: TGTGCCAGCAGCTTGAGGGCTGACAGTTTGAACACTGAAGCTTTCTTT. The chain carries TRBV5-4 and TRBJ1-1; the D gene is possibly TRBD1 (5 bases). V was clipped by 1 base and J by 0 bases, with 13 bases between them. CDR3 length: 16 amino acids. Per germline, CDR1 SGHNT and CDR2 YYREEE (reference sequence).

This clonotype was counted a few times. The rearrangement links TRBV4-2 to TRBJ2-2; D might be TRBD2 (5 bases). CDR1 and CDR2 from the germline V gene are LGHNA and YNFKEQ. V was cut by 0 bases and J by 1 base, with 9 bases left in between. The CDR3 length is 16 residues. CDR3 region: CASSQEPGMNTGELFF. The CDR3 nucleotides are TGTGCCAGCAGCCAAGAACCCGGGATGAACACCGGGGAGCTGTTTTTT.

The rearrangement uses TRBV18 and TRBJ2-7; no reliable D call. V lost 5 bases to trimming and J lost 3 bases, with 17 bases between them. The CDR3 runs 15 residues. Per germline, CDR1 KGHSH and CDR2 LQKENI. CDR3 amino acids: CASSSLPETNYEQYF. As DNA, the CDR3 is TGTGCCAGCTCATCCCTTCCGGAGACAAACTACGAGCAGTACTTC.

This clonotype was seen more than once but under ten times. The J gene is TRBJ1-2, the V gene TRBV5-5; D perhaps matches TRBD1 (5 bases). The ends were cut back, 0 bases at V and 4 bases at J, with 10 bases in the middle. CDR1 is SGHKS and CDR2 is YYEKEE in the germline V gene (reference sequence). This CDR3 is 14 amino acids long. CDR3 sequence reads: CASSLEAGTYGYTF. In DNA, the CDR3 is TGTGCCAGCAGCTTGGAGGCAGGGACCTATGGCTACACCTTC.

The chain uses TRBV18 and TRBJ2-7; D not resolved. The CDR3 contains 12 residues. The V end lost 5 bases, the J end lost 6 bases, and 11 bases lay between the germline ends. CDR1 and CDR2 (germline): KGHSH, LQKENI. The CDR3 DNA reads TGTGCCAGCTCAACCACTGAGATCGAGCAGTACTTC. The encoded protein is CASSTTEIEQYF.

This clonotype was counted only a few times. The CDR3 loop reads CASSSTGGTNIQYF. For the CDR3, the DNA is TGTGCCAGCAGCTCGACAGGGGGCACGAACATTCAGTACTTC. This sequence joins TRBV5-6 and TRBJ2-4; TRBD1 matches at 10 bases. CDR3 length: 14 amino acids. The germline V gene encodes CDR1 SGHDT and CDR2 YYEEEE. Unmatched junction bases numbered 4, after V lost 3 bases and J lost 7 bases.

This chain joins TRBV12-3 or TRBV12-4 and TRBJ2-7; perhaps TRBD2 as D (5 bases). The CDR3 runs to 15 residues. Between the trimmed V and J ends, which lost 1 base and 4 bases, there was a span of 14 bases. The CDR3 here is CASSLGGANVYEQYF. CDR3 nucleotides: TGTGCCAGCAGTTTAGGGGGAGCGAATGTTTACGAGCAGTACTTC.

This clonotype was detected only a few times. The genes are TRBV30 and TRBJ2-3, with a tentative D call TRBD2 (6 bases). V was cut by 0 bases and J by 4 bases, with 11 bases left in between. Germline CDR1 is GTSNPN and CDR2 is SVGIG (reference sequence). The CDR3 is made up of 14 amino acids. This CDR3 reads CAWSVPGEADTQYF. The CDR3 DNA follows: TGTGCCTGGAGTGTACCGGGAGAAGCAGATACGCAGTATTTT.

J is TRBJ2-1 and V is TRBV27; tentative D call: TRBD2 (5 bases). This CDR3 contains 14 residues. Per the germline V gene, CDR1 is MNHEY and CDR2 is SMNVEV (reference sequence). Trimming left V 3 bases short and J 8 bases short, with 14 bases between. For the CDR3, the DNA is TGTGCCAGCAGTTTCCCTTCCCTCGGGGATGAGCAGTTCTTC. Protein sequence: CASSFPSLGDEQFF.

This clonotype was detected only once. A much larger clone lies a single base off, so this may be a read error. V usage is TRBV24-1 and J usage is TRBJ2-7, with D hard to call. The CDR3 has 13 amino acids. V was pared by 5 bases and J by 4 bases, with 11 bases between. CDR1 and CDR2 (germline): KGHDR, SFDVKD. CDR3 DNA sequence: TGTGCCACCAGTGGGACCGAGGTTTACGAGCAGTACTTC. Encoded protein: CATSGTEVYEQYF.

The V gene is TRBV3-1, the J gene TRBJ2-5; D could derive from TRBD1 or TRBD2 (6 bases each). This CDR3 has 15 residues. Trimming removed 4 bases at V and 5 bases at J, with 17 bases between. Germline-derived CDR1 and CDR2 are LGHDT and YNNKEL (reference sequence). This CDR3 is CASSRPLAGVETQYF. The CDR3 coding sequence is TGTGCCAGCAGCCGCCCACTAGCAGGGGTCGAGACCCAGTACTTC.